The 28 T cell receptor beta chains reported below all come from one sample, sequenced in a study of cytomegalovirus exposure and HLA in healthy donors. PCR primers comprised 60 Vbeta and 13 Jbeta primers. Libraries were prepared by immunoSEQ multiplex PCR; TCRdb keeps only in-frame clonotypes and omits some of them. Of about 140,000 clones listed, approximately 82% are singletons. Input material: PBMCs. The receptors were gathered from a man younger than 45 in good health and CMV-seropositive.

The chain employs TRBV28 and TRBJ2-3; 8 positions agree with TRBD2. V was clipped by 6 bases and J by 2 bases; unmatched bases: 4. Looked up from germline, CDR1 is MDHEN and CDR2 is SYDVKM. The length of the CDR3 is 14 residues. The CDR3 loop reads CASRTGGYTDTQYF. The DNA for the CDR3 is TGTGCCAGCAGAACGGGAGGGTACACAGATACGCAGTATTTT.

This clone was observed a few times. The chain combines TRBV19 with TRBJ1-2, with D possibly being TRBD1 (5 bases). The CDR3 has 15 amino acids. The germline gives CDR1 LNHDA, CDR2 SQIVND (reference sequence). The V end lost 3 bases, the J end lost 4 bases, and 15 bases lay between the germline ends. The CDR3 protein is CASSIWRDRVYGYTF. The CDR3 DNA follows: TGTGCCAGTAGTATTTGGAGGGACCGGGTCTATGGCTACACCTTC.

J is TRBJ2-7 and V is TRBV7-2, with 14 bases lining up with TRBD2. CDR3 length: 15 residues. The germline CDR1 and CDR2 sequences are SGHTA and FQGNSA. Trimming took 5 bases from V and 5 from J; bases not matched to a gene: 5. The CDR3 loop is CASSQGLAGDHEQYF. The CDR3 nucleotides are TGTGCCAGCAGCCAGGGACTAGCGGGAGACCACGAGCAGTACTTC.

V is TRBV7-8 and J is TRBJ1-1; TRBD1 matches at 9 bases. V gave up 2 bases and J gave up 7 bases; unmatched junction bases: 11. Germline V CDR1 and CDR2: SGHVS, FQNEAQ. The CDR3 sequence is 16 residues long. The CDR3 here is CASSLKTAGGQGEAFF. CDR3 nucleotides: TGTGCCAGCAGCTTAAAAACGGCAGGGGGACAGGGTGAAGCTTTCTTT.

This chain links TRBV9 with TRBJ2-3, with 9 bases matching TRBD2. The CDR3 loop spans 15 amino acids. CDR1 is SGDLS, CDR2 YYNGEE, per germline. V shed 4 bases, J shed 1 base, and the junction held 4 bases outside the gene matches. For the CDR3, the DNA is TGTGCCAGCAGCCCTAGCGGGGTTGGCACAGATACGCAGTATTTT. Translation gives CASSPSGVGTDTQYF.

CDR3 sequence reads: CASGQGWYNEQFF. The CDR3 DNA reads TGCGCCAGCGGACAGGGGTGGTACAATGAGCAGTTCTTC. This chain uses TRBV5-1 with TRBJ2-1; 9 bases match TRBD1. Germline CDR1 is SGHRS and CDR2 is YFSETQ. The V segment lost 7 bases and the J segment 4 bases; nucleotides outside the gene matches: 3. The CDR3 has 13 residues.

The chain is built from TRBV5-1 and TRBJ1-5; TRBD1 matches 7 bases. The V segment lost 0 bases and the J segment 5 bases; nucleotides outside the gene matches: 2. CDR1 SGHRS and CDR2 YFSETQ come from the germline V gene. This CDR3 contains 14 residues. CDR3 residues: CASSLGQGDQPQHF. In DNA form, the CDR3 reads TGCGCCAGCAGCTTGGGGCAGGGGGATCAGCCCCAGCATTTT.

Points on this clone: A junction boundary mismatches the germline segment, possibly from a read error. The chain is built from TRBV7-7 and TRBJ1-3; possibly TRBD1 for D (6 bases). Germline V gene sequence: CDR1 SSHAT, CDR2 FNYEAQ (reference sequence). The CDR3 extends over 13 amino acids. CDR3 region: CASSTGFGNTIYF. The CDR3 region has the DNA TGTGCTAGCAGTACAGGGTTTGGAAACACCATATATTTT. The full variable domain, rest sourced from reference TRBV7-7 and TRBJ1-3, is GAGVSQSPRYKVTKRGQDVTLRCDPISSHATLYWYQQALGQGPEFLTYFNYEAQPDKSGLPSDRFSAERPEGSISTLTIQRTEQRDSAMYRCASSTGFGNTIYFGEGSWLTVV.

CDR3 sequence: CASNPGQGVYEQYF. The CDR3 bases are TGTGCCAGCAATCCCGGACAGGGGGTTTACGAGCAGTACTTC. The rearrangement uses TRBV25-1 and TRBJ2-7; the match to TRBD1 covers 10 bases. The trim removed 7 bases at V and 4 bases at J, leaving 7 bases unmatched. Germline V gene sequence: CDR1 MGHDK, CDR2 SYGVNS. This CDR3 is 14 amino acids long.

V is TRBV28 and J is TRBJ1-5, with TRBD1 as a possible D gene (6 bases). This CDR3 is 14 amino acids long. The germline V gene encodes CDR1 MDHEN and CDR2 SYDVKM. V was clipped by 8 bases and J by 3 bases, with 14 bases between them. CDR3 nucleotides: TGTGCCAGCCGGGCGGGGGCCAACAATCAGCCCCAGCATTTT. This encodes CASRAGANNQPQHF.

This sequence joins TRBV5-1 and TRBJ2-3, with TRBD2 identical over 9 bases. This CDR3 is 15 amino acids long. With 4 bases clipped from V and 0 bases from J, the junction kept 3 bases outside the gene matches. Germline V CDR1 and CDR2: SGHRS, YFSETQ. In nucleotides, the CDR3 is TGCGCCAGCAGCCCTAGCGGGACTAGCACAGATACGCAGTATTTT. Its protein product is CASSPSGTSTDTQYF.

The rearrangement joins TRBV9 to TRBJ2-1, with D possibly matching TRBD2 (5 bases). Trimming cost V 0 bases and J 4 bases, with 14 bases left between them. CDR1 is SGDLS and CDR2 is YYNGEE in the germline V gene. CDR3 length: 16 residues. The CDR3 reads CASSVGNGLTYNEQFF. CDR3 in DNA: TGTGCCAGCAGCGTAGGTAATGGACTGACTTACAATGAGCAGTTCTTC.

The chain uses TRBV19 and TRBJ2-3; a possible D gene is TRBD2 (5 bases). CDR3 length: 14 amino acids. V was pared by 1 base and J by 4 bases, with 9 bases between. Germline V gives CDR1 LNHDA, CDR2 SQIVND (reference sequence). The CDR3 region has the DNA TGTGCCAGTAGTATAGGTGGGAGCGCAGATACGCAGTATTTT. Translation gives CASSIGGSADTQYF.

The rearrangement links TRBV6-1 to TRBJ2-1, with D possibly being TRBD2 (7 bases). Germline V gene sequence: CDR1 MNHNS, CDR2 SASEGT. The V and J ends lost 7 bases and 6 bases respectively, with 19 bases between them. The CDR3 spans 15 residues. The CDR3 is CASTAWRGGSNEQFF. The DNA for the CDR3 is TGTGCCAGCACCGCATGGAGGGGGGGCTCCAATGAGCAGTTCTTC.

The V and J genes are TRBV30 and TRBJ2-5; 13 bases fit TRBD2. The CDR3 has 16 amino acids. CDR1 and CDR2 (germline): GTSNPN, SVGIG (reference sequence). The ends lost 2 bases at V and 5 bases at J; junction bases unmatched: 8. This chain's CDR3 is CAWSRGSTSGGETQYF. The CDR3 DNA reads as TGTGCCTGGAGTCGAGGCTCGACTAGCGGGGGGGAGACCCAGTACTTC.

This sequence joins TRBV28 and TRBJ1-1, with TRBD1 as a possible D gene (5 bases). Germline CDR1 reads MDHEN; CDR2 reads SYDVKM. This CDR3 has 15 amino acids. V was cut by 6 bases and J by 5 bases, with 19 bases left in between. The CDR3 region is CASSSGSTSSTEAFF. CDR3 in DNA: TGTGCCAGCAGCTCAGGGTCTACCTCCTCGACTGAAGCTTTCTTT.

CDR3 amino acids: CASSIVGQGQDTQYF. The CDR3 coding sequence is TGTGCCAGTAGTATAGTGGGACAGGGTCAAGATACGCAGTATTTT. J is TRBJ2-3 and V is TRBV19; TRBD1 matches 9 bases. V was pared by 1 base and J by 5 bases, with 4 bases of the junction left unmatched. Germline V gene lookup returns CDR1 LNHDA and CDR2 SQIVND (reference sequence). CDR3 size: 15 residues.

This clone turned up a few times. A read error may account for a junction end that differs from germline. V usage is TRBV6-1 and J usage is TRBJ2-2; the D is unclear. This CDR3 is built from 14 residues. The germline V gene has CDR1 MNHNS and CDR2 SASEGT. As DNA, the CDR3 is TGTGCCAGCTCGGTTTCCGCGAACCCCGGGGAGCTGTTTTTT. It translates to CASSVSANPGELFF.

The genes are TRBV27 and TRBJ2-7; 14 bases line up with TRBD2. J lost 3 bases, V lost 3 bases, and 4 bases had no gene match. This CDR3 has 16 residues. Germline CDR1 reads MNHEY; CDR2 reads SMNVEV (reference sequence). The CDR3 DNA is TGTGCCAGCAGTTTGGGACTAGCGGGGGCCGGCTACGAGCAGTACTTC. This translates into CASSLGLAGAGYEQYF.

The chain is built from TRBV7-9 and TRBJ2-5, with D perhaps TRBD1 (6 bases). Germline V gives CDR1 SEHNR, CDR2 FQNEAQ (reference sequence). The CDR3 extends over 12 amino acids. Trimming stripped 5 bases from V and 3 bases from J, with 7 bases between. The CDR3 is CASSRTEETQYF. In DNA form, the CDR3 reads TGTGCCAGCAGCCGGACAGAAGAGACCCAGTACTTC.

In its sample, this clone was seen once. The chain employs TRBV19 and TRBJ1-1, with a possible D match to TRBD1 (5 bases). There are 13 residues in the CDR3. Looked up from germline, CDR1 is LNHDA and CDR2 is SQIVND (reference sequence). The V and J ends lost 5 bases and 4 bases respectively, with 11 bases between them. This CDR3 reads CASSSLGLTEAFF. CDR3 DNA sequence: TGTGCCAGTAGTTCGTTGGGGCTCACTGAAGCTTTCTTT.

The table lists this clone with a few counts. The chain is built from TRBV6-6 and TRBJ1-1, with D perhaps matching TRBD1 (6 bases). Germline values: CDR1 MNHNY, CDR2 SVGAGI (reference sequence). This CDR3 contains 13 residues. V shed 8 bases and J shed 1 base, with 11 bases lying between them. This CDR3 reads CASYKTGNTEAFF. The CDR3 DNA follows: TGTGCCAGCTATAAGACAGGGAACACTGAAGCTTTCTTT.

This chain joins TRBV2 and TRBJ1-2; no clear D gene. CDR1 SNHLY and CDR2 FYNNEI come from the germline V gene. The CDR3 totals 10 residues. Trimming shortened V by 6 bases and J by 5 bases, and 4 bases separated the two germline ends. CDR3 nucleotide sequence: TGTGCCAGCAGCCCTTATGGCTACACCTTC. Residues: CASSPYGYTF.

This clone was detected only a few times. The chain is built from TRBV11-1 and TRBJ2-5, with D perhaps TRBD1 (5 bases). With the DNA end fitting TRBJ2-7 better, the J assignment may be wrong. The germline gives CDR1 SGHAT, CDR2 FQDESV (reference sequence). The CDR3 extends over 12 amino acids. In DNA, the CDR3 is TGTGCCAGCAGCGTACAGGAGAACGAGCAGTACTTC. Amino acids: CASSVQENEQYF.

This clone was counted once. CDR3 sequence reads: CASSLGEGVYEQYF. CDR3 coding DNA: TGTGCCAGCAGCTTAGGGGAGGGGGTCTACGAGCAGTACTTC. The J gene is TRBJ2-7, the V gene TRBV7-9; a possible D gene is TRBD2 (7 bases). Germline V lookup: CDR1 SEHNR, CDR2 FQNEAQ (reference sequence). The CDR3 extends over 14 amino acids. V lost 1 base and J 3 bases, leaving 10 bases between the germline ends.

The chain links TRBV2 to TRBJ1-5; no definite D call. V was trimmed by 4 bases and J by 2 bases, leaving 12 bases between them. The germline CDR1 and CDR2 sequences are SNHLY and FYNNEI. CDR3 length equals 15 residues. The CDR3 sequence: CASSGQQRGNQPQHF. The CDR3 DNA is TGTGCCAGCAGTGGACAACAGCGGGGCAATCAGCCCCAGCATTTT. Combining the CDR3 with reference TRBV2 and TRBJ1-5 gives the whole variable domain EPEVTQTPSHQVTQMGQEVILRCVPISNHLYFYWYRQILGQKVEFLVSFYNNEISEKSEIFDDQFSVERPDGSNFTLKIRSTKLEDSAMYFCASSGQQRGNQPQHFGDGTRLSIL.

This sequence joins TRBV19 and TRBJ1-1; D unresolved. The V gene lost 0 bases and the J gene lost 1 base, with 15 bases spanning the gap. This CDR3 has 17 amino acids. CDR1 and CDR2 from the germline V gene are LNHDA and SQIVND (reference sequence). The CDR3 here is CASSIDLAQGGNTEAFF. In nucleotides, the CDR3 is TGTGCCAGTAGTATAGATCTGGCCCAAGGAGGGAACACTGAAGCTTTCTTT.

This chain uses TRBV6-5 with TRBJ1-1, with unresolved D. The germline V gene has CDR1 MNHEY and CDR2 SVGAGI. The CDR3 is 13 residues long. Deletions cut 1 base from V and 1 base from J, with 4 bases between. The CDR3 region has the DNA TGTGCCAGCAGTTACTTCTCGAACACTGAAGCTTTCTTT. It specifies CASSYFSNTEAFF.